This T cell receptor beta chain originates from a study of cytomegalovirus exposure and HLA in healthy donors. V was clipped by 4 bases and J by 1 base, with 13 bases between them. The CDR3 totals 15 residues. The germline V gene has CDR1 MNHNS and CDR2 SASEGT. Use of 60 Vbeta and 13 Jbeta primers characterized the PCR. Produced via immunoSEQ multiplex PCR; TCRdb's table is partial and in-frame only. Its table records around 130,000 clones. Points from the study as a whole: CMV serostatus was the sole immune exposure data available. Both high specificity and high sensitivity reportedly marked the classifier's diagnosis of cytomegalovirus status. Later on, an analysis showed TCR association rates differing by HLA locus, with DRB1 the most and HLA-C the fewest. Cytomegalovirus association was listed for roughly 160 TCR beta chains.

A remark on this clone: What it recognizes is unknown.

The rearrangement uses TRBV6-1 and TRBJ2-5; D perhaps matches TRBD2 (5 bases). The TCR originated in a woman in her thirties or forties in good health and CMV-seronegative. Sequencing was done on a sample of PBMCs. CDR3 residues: CASSGLAAGQETQYF. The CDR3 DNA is TGTGCCAGCAGTGGCTTGGCGGCGGGCCAAGAGACCCAGTACTTC.